Below, one T cell receptor (beta chain) is given with its context. Antigen: not known. The data were taken from a study of radiotherapy plus CTLA-4 blockade in lung cancer. Background on the study: Among enrolled patients, under 20% responded and 31% achieved disease control. Whole-study results and caveats: The study found tumor-derived TCR clones expanded in blood after radiotherapy plus ipilimumab. Best predicting response, reportedly, were early blood T cell clone dynamics, with interferon-beta.

Those patients who had chemo-refractory metastatic non-small-cell lung cancer were given focal radiation along with CTLA-4 blockade through ipilimumab. Method: immunoSEQ multiplex PCR; TCRdb's copy keeps in-frame clones and lacks some. The data hold about 81,000 clones, with around 72% observed a single time. This sequence was found in a human donor with non-small cell lung cancer that progressed on radiotherapy plus ipilimumab. The sequenced sample was peripheral blood, obtained from a patient treated with radiotherapy plus ipilimumab.

The CDR3 protein is CASSPRTGGPSGDTQYF. CDR3 in DNA: TGCGCCAGCAGCCCGCGAACAGGGGGCCCGAGTGGAGATACGCAGTATTTT. V is TRBV5-1 and J is TRBJ2-3; 9 nucleotides match TRBD1. V lost 4 bases, J lost 5 bases, and 14 bases stayed unmatched. Germline loops: CDR1 SGHRS, CDR2 YFSETQ. This CDR3 has 17 amino acids.